This TCR beta chain was captured by sequencing in a study of blood T cell repertoires in COVID-19. Across the study: Sites across the United States, Italy and Spain contributed samples from acute and convalescent COVID-19. In each case, the material was cDNA or gDNA derived from T cells, B-cell-depleted T cells, or PBMCs.

TCRdb's copy holds only in-frame clones and misses some; the assay was immunoSEQ multiplex PCR. This repertoire shows about 140,000 clones, 80% to 85% found once; its top ten account for about 7.5%. The CDR3 sequence is 16 residues long. The germline CDR1 and CDR2 sequences are LNHDA and SQIVND (reference sequence). Trimming pared 8 bases from V and 1 base from J, leaving 17 bases between. The origin of this receptor is a human donor in a cohort sampled during active COVID-19. The sequencing sample was made of peripheral blood. This rearrangement joins TRBV19 to TRBJ2-2; D perhaps matches TRBD1 (5 bases). The DNA of the CDR3 is TGTGCCAGTCTCGGTGTTGGAGACAGGAACACCGGGGAGCTGTTTTTT. This translates into CASLGVGDRNTGELFF.